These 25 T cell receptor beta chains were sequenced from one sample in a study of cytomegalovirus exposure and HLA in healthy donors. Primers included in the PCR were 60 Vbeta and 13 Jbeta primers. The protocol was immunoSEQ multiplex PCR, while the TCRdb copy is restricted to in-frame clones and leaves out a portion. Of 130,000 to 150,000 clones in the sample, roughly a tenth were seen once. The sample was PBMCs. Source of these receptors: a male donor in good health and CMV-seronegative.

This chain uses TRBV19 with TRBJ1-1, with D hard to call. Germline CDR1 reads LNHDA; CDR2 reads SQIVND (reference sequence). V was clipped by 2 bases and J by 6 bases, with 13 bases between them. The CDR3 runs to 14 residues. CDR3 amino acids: CASSIIHEGPEAFF. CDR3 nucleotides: TGTGCCAGTAGTATAATTCATGAGGGCCCTGAAGCTTTCTTT.

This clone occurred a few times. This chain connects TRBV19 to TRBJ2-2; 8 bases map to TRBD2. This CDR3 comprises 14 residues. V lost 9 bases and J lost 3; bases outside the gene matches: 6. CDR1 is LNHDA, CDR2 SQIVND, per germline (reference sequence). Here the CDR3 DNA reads TGTGCCAGCCGCGGGACTAGAGACACCGGGGAGCTGTTTTTT. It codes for CASRGTRDTGELFF.

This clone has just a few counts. The CDR3: CATNSDSLPSGANVLTF. The CDR3 bases are TGTGCCACCAATTCGGACAGCCTGCCCTCTGGGGCCAACGTCCTGACTTTC. This chain joins TRBV15 and TRBJ2-6; maybe TRBD1 (6 bases). Between the trimmed V and J ends, which lost 7 bases and 0 bases, there was a span of 16 bases. Germline V lookup: CDR1 LNHNV, CDR2 YYDKDF (reference sequence). The CDR3 length is 17 residues.

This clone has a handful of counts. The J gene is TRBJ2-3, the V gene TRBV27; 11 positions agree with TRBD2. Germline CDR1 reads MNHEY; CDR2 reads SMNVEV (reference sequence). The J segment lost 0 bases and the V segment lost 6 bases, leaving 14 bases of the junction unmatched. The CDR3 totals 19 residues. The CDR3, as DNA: TGTGCCAGCAGGATACTAGCGGGAGTGCGTGTAACTAGCACAGATACGCAGTATTTT. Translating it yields CASRILAGVRVTSTDTQYF.

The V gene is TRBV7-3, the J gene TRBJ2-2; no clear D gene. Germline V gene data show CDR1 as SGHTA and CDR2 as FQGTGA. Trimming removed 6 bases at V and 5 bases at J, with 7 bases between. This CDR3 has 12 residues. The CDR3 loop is CASRFLTGELFF. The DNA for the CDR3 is TGTGCCAGCAGATTTTTAACCGGGGAGCTGTTTTTT. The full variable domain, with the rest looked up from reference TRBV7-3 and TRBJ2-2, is GAGVSQTPSNKVTEKGKYVELRCDPISGHTALYWYRQSLGQGPEFLIYFQGTGAADDSGLPNDRFFAVRPEGSVSTLKIQRTERGDSAVYLCASRFLTGELFFGEGSRLTVL.

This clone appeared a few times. The CDR3 protein is CASSPLTSGFAGELFF. Written as DNA, the CDR3 is TGTGCCAGCAGCCCCCTGACTAGCGGATTTGCCGGGGAGCTGTTTTTT. V is TRBV5-4 and J is TRBJ2-2; 9 positions match TRBD2. The CDR3 has 16 amino acids. V shed 4 bases and J 6 bases; nucleotides not matched to a gene: 10. Looked up from germline, CDR1 is SGHNT and CDR2 is YYREEE (reference sequence).

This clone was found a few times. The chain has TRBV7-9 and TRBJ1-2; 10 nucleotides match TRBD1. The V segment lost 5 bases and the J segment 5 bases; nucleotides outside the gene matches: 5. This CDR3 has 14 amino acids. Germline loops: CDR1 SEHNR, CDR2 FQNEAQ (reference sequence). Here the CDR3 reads CASSRGQGGYGYTF. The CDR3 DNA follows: TGTGCCAGCAGCCGCGGACAGGGGGGGTATGGCTACACCTTC.

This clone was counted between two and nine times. The CDR3 protein is CATRSRGAVYEQFF. The CDR3 DNA reads TGTGCCACCAGAAGCAGGGGAGCTGTCTATGAGCAGTTCTTC. The V call is TRBV30, the J call TRBJ2-1; a weak D match, TRBD1 (6 bases). The CDR3 spans 14 residues. The V gene's germline CDR1 is GTSNPN and CDR2 SVGIG (reference sequence). The germline V and J ends were trimmed by 8 bases and 8 bases, with 22 bases remaining between them.

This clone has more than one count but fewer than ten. The CDR3 is CASSPNRLSGDHGYTF. The DNA of the CDR3 is TGTGCCAGCTCACCAAATAGACTATCTGGGGATCATGGCTACACCTTC. This sequence joins TRBV18 and TRBJ1-2; D gene uncertain. The ends were cut back, 2 bases at V and 6 bases at J, with 19 bases in the middle. The germline V gene encodes CDR1 KGHSH and CDR2 LQKENI. The CDR3 contains 16 residues.

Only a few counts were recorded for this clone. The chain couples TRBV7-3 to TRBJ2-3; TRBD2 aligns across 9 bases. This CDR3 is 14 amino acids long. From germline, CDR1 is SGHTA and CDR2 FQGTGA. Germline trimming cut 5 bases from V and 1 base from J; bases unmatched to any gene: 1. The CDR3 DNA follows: TGTGCCAGCAGCCGCGGGGGGGGCACAGATACGCAGTATTTT. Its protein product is CASSRGGGTDTQYF.

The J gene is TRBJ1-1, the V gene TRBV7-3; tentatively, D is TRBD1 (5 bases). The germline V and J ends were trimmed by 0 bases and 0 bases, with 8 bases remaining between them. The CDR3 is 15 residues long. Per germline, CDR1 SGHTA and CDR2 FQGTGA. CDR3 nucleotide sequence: TGTGCCAGCAGCTTAACCCCAGGGTTGAACACTGAAGCTTTCTTT. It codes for CASSLTPGLNTEAFF.

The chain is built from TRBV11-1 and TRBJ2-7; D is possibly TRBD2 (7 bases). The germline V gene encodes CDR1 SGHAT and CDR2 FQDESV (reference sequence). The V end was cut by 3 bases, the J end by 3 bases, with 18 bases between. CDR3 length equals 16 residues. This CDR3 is CASSFPAGEGLYEQYF. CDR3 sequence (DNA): TGTGCCAGCAGCTTCCCTGCAGGGGAGGGTCTCTACGAGCAGTACTTC.

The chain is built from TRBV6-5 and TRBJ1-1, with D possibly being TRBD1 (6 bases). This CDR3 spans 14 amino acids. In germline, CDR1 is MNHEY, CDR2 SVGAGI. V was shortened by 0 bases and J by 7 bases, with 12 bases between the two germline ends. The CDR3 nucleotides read TGTGCCAGCAGTTACTCGTGGGGGCGAGGTGAAGCTTTCTTT. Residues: CASSYSWGRGEAFF.

The CDR3 coding sequence is TGTGCCAGCAGCGGCCGTAGGAGCGGGAGTTCATCCGGGGAGCTGTTTTTT. This encodes CASSGRRSGSSSGELFF. The rearrangement links TRBV27 to TRBJ2-2, with 8 nucleotides matching TRBD2. The CDR3 contains 17 residues. Unmatched junction bases numbered 15, after V lost 6 bases and J lost 6 bases. Germline-derived CDR1 and CDR2 are MNHEY and SMNVEV (reference sequence).

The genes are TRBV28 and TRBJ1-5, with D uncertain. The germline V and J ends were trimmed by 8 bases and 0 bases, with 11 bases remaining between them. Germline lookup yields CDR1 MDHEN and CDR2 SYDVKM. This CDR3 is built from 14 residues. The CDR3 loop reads CASGRAGSNQPQHF. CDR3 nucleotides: TGTGCCAGCGGGAGGGCCGGTAGCAATCAGCCCCAGCATTTT. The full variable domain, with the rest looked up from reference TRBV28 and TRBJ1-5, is DVKVTQSSRYLVKRTGEKVFLECVQDMDHENMFWYRQDPGLGLRLIYFSYDVKMKEKGDIPEGYSVSREKKERFSLILESASTNQTSMYLCASGRAGSNQPQHFGDGTRLSIL.

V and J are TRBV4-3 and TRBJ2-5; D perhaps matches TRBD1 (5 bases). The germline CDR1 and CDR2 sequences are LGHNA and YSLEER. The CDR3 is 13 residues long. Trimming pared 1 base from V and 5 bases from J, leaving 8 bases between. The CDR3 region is CASSQGPGETQYF. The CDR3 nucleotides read TGCGCCAGCAGCCAAGGGCCAGGGGAGACCCAGTACTTC.

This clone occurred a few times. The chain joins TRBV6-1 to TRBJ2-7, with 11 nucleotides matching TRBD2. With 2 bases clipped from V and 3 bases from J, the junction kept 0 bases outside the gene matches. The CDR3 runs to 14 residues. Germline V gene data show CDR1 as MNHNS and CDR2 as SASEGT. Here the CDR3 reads CASSELAGGYEQYF. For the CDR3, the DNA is TGTGCCAGCAGTGAACTAGCGGGAGGCTACGAGCAGTACTTC.

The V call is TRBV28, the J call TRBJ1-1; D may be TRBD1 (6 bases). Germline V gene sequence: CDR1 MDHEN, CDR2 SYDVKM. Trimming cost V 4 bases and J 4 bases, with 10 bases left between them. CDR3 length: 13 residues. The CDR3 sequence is CASSWTETTEAFF. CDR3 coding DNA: TGTGCCAGCAGTTGGACAGAGACCACTGAAGCTTTCTTT. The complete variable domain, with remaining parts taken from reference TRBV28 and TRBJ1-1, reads DVKVTQSSRYLVKRTGEKVFLECVQDMDHENMFWYRQDPGLGLRLIYFSYDVKMKEKGDIPEGYSVSREKKERFSLILESASTNQTSMYLCASSWTETTEAFFGQGTRLTVV.

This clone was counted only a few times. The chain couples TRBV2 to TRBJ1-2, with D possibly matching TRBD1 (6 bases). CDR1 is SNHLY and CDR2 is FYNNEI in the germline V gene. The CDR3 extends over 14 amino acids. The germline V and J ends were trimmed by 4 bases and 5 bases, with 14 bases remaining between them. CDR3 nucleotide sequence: TGTGCCAGCAGTGGATCCGGGACACCGTATGGCTACACCTTC. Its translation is CASSGSGTPYGYTF. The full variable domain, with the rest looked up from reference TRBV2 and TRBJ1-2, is EPEVTQTPSHQVTQMGQEVILRCVPISNHLYFYWYRQILGQKVEFLVSFYNNEISEKSEIFDDQFSVERPDGSNFTLKIRSTKLEDSAMYFCASSGSGTPYGYTFGSGTRLTVV.

The CDR3 nucleotides are TGTGCCAGCAGTCCTAGTTTCAATGAGCAGTTCTTC. Translation gives CASSPSFNEQFF. The chain joins TRBV6-6 to TRBJ2-1; D not certain. The germline V and J ends were trimmed by 5 bases and 6 bases, with 8 bases remaining between them. The CDR3 contains 12 residues. CDR1 and CDR2 (germline): MNHNY, SVGAGI (reference sequence).

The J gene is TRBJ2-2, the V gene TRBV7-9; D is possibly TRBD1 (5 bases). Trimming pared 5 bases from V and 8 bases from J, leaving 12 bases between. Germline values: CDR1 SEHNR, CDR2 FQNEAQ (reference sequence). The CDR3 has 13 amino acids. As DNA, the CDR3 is TGTGCCAGCAGCGCATCCAGGGTAGGGGAGCTGTTTTTT. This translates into CASSASRVGELFF. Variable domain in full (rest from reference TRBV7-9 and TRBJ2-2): DTGVSQNPRHKITKRGQNVTFRCDPISEHNRLYWYRQTLGQGPEFLTYFQNEAQLEKSRLLSDRFSAERPKGSFSTLEIQRTEQGDSAMYLCASSASRVGELFFGEGSRLTVL.

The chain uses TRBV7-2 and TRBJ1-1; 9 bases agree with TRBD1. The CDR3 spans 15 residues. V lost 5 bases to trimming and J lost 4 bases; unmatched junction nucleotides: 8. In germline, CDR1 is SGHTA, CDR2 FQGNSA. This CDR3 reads CASSGQGQGVTEAFF. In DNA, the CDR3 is TGTGCCAGCAGCGGGCAGGGACAGGGAGTCACTGAAGCTTTCTTT. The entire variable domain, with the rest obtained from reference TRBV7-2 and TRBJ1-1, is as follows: GAGVSQSPSNKVTEKGKDVELRCDPISGHTALYWYRQSLGQGLEFLIYFQGNSAPDKSGLPSDRFSAERTGGSVSTLTIQRTQQEDSAVYLCASSGQGQGVTEAFFGQGTRLTVV.

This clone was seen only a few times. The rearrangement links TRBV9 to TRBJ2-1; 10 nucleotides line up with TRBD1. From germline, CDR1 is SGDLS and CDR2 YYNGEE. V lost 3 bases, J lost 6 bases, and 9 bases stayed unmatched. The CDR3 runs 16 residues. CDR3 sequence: CASSALGDRGLNEQFF. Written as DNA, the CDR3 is TGTGCCAGCAGCGCCTTGGGGGACAGGGGTCTCAATGAGCAGTTCTTC.

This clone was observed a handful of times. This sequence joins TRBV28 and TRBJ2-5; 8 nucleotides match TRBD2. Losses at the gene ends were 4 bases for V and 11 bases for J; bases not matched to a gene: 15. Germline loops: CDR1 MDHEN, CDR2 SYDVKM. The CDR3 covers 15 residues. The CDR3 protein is CASSSSGTRTWEQYF. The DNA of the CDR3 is TGTGCCAGCAGTTCATCCGGGACTAGGACATGGGAGCAGTACTTC.

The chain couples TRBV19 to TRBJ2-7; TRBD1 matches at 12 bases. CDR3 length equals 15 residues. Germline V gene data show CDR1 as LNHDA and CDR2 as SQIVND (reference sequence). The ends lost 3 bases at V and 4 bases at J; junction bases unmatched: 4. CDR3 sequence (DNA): TGTGCCAGTAGTATCGGGACAGGGGGCTTGTACGAGCAGTACTTC. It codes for CASSIGTGGLYEQYF.